This T cell receptor (beta chain) was captured in a study of T cell changes during pregnancy in multiple sclerosis. Clones were sequenced by immunoSEQ multiplex PCR, and TCRdb holds only the in-frame ones, with some missing. The table records under 85,000 clones, 80% to 95% of them present only once. The V gene's germline CDR1 is SGHTA and CDR2 FQGNSA. The CDR3 extends over 13 amino acids. Trimming took 4 bases from V and 5 from J, leaving 8 bases between them. The material sequenced was CD4+ T cells from peripheral blood mononuclear cells, taken in the second trimester of pregnancy. The TCR originated in a female donor with multiple sclerosis, enrolled in a pregnancy study. The rearrangement links TRBV7-2 to TRBJ2-2; D is uncertain. CDR3 DNA sequence: TGTGCCAGCAGCTCACGTCAGACCGGGGAGCTGTTTTTT. Protein sequence: CASSSRQTGELFF. Together with reference TRBV7-2 and TRBJ2-2, the CDR3 gives the full variable domain: GAGVSQSPSNKVTEKGKDVELRCDPISGHTALYWYRQSLGQGLEFLIYFQGNSAPDKSGLPSDRFSAERTGGSVSTLTIQRTQQEDSAVYLCASSSRQTGELFFGEGSRLTVL.